The subject of this entry is one T cell receptor beta chain. As yet, its antigen is unknown. Germline CDR1 reads MNHNS; CDR2 reads SASEGT. The CDR3 loop spans 16 amino acids. V lost 1 base and J lost 4; bases outside the gene matches: 6. The primer mix had 60 Vbeta and 13 Jbeta primers. Clones were read by immunoSEQ multiplex PCR, and TCRdb kept only the in-frame ones, dropping some. The sample shows approximately 100,000 clones, 75% to 80% of them seen only once. This specimen belongs to a study of cytomegalovirus exposure and HLA in healthy donors. Across the whole study: An earlier analysis found fewer than 140 million unique TCR beta sequences from around 180 million T cells. Within an early data release were about 85 million unique TCRs drawn from HLA-typed donors.

General study findings and limits: What TCR beta sequences reportedly achieved was accurate prediction of HLA-A and HLA-B alleles in most subjects.

While unrecorded immune exposures were likely, the donors were nominally healthy when sampled. The V and J genes are TRBV6-1 and TRBJ1-5; 8 bases line up with TRBD1. This TCR derives from a man aged 55 to 70 in good health and CMV-seropositive. The sequencing input was PBMCs. CDR3 coding DNA: TGTGCCAGCAGTGAAGGGACAGGGTTCCTGAATCAGCCCCAGCATTTT. It is translated as CASSEGTGFLNQPQHF.